The rows below give T cell receptor beta chains drawn from one sample of a study of OX40 agonist ivuxolimab in advanced cancers. Some clones are missing from TCRdb's copy, which holds only in-frame ones; the method was immunoSEQ multiplex PCR. The sample carries roughly 60,000 clones, 86% recorded once. The sample in question was CD4+ or CD8+ T cells sorted from blood, obtained in a trial of the OX40 agonist ivuxolimab. Receptors were obtained from an adult with an advanced solid tumor such as melanoma, head and neck, liver or kidney cancer. Both conserved end residues are part of each CDR3. The order of the fields is clone size, J gene, D gene, V gene, CDR3 DNA, CDR3 protein. D genes are given only for firm matches. Rows give clone size only sometimes, using once, few, many, or a class for an expanded clone.

>medium-sized|TRBJ2-6|TRBD1|TRBV18
TGTGCCAGCTCCGCTGGGACAGGGGCTGGGGCCAACGTCCTGACTTTC
CASSAGTGAGANVLTF
>.|TRBJ1-1|.|TRBV5-1
TGCGCCAGCAGCTTGGAGACAGGGAACACTGAAGCTTTCTTT
CASSLETGNTEAFF
>.|TRBJ1-6|.|TRBV5-4
TGTGCCAGCAGCCAAGAAAGGGTGAGGCCCCTCCACTTT
CASSQERVRPLHF
>.|TRBJ1-4|.|TRBV25-1
TGTGCCAGCTCTCGAGGGGCGGACGAAAAACTGTTTTTT
CASSRGADEKLFF
>once|TRBJ2-7|TRBD1|TRBV7-9
TGTGCCAGCAGCGCCGGGACAGGGGCTCTCGAGCAGTACTTC
CASSAGTGALEQYF
>.|TRBJ1-3|.|TRBV13
TGTGCCAGCAGCTTGGTGCCTTCCGGAAACACCATATATTTT
CASSLVPSGNTIYF
>.|TRBJ2-5|TRBD2|TRBV7-7
TGTGCTAGCAGCTTAGGCGGGGGAATTCAAGAGACCCAGTACTTC
CASSLGGGIQETQYF
>.|TRBJ1-3|.|TRBV9
TGTGCCAGCAGCAAAGTGGGGGGCACTGGAAACACCATATATTTT
CASSKVGGTGNTIYF
>.|TRBJ1-4|.|TRBV29-1
TGCAGCGCTGGACACGGAAATGAAAAACTGTTTTTT
CSAGHGNEKLFF
>.|TRBJ1-5|.|TRBV7-2
TGTGCCAGCAGCTTAAAGGCCATGGGGGGTCAGCCCCAGCATTTT
CASSLKAMGGQPQHF
>.|TRBJ2-5|.|TRBV9
TGTGCCAGCAGCGTAGGAACGGCAGGTGAGACCCAGTACTTC
CASSVGTAGETQYF